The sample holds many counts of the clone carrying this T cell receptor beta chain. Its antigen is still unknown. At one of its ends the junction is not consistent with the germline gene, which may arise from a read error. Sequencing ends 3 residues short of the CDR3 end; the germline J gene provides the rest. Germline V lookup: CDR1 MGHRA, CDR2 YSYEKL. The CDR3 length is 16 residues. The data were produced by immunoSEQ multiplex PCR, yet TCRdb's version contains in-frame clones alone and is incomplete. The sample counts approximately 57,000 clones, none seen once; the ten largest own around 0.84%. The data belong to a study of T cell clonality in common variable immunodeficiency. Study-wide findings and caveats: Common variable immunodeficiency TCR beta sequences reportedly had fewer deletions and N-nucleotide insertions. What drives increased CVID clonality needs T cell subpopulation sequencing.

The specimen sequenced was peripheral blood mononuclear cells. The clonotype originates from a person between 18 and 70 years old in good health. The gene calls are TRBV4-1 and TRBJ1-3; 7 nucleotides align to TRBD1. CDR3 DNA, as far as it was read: TGCGCCATCAGCCAAGGGGGCGTCAACTCTGGAAACACC. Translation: CAISQGGVNSGNT. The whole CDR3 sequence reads CAISQGGVNSGNTIYF.